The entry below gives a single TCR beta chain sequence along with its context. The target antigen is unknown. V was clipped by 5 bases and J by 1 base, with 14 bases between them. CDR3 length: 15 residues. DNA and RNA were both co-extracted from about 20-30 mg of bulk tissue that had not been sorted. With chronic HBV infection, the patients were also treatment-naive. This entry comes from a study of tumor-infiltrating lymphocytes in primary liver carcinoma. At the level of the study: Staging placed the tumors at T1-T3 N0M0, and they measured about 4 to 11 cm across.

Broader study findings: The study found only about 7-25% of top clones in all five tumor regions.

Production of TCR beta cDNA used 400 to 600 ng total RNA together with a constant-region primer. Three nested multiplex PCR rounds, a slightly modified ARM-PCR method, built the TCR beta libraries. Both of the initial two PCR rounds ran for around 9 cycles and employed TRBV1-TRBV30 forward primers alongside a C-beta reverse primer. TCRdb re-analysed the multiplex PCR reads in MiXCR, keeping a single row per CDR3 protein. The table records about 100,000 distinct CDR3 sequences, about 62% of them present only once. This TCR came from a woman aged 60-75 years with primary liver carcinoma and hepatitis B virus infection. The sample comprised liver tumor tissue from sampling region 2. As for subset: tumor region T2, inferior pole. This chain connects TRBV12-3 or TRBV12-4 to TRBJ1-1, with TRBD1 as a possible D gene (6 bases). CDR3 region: CASSPWTVANTEAFF. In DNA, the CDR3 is TGTGCCAGCAGTCCGTGGACAGTGGCGAACACTGAAGCTTTCTTT.